Below, 25 T cell receptor beta chains from the same sample are listed, as sequenced in a study of control samples from healthy donors and cancer patients (dated by TCRdb to between 2020 and 2021). The library relied on the immunoSEQ multiplex PCR assay. Held by TCRdb, this immuneACCESS table contains in-frame sequences only and omits some clones. Under half of the omission traces to an unresolved V gene where checked; the cause of the rest is unknown. The sample profile shows 150,000 to 200,000 clones; 91% of them were found once. The ten largest clones take up approximately 1.6% of the sample. What was sequenced was blood. These receptor sequences come from a woman aged 30 to 39 in good health.

This chain links TRBV6-5 with TRBJ2-7, with D tentatively TRBD2 (6 bases). CDR3 length equals 12 residues. Germline-derived CDR1 and CDR2 are MNHEY and SVGAGI. Trimming pared 8 bases from V and 1 base from J, leaving 9 bases between. CDR3 amino acids: CASPGTSYEQYF. CDR3 DNA sequence: TGTGCCAGCCCAGGGACTTCCTACGAGCAGTACTTC.

This rearrangement joins TRBV7-9 to TRBJ1-6, with D possibly being TRBD1 (5 bases). CDR3 length: 13 amino acids. V was cut by 1 base and J by 7 bases, with 5 bases left in between. Germline V gene lookup returns CDR1 SEHNR and CDR2 FQNEAQ (reference sequence). CDR3 amino acids: CASSLEGNSPLHF. The CDR3 DNA sequence: TGTGCCAGCAGCTTAGAGGGGAATTCACCCCTCCACTTT. Variable domain in full (rest from reference TRBV7-9 and TRBJ1-6): DTGVSQNPRHKITKRGQNVTFRCDPISEHNRLYWYRQTLGQGPEFLTYFQNEAQLEKSRLLSDRFSAERPKGSFSTLEIQRTEQGDSAMYLCASSLEGNSPLHFGNGTRLTVT.

The chain combines TRBV5-4 with TRBJ2-3; 9 bases are shared with TRBD1. V was clipped by 1 base and J by 3 bases; unmatched bases: 3. The length of the CDR3 is 15 residues. Germline CDR1 is SGHNT and CDR2 is YYREEE (reference sequence). CDR3 sequence (DNA): TGTGCCAGCAGCTTGAGGGACAGGGAGACAGATACGCAGTATTTT. Translated, it gives CASSLRDRETDTQYF.

This CDR3 is CASSVSSGSGTDTQYF. The CDR3 DNA reads TGTGCCAGCAGTGTCTCTAGCGGTTCCGGCACAGATACGCAGTATTTT. J is TRBJ2-3 and V is TRBV6-4, with TRBD2 matching over 7 bases. The length of the CDR3 is 16 residues. V trimming: 4 bases; J trimming: 1 base; junction bases outside the gene matches: 8. Germline-derived CDR1 and CDR2 are MRHNA and SNTAGT.

This sequence joins TRBV9 and TRBJ2-2; 10 bases agree with TRBD2. Germline trimming cut 2 bases from V and 0 bases from J; bases unmatched to any gene: 7. CDR3 length: 18 amino acids. CDR1 is SGDLS, CDR2 YYNGEE, per germline. The CDR3 DNA sequence: TGTGCCAGCAGCGTTAGGAGAAGCGGGGGGGCGAACACCGGGGAGCTGTTTTTT. Its protein is CASSVRRSGGANTGELFF.

The chain uses TRBV12-5 and TRBJ1-5, with 7 bases aligning to TRBD1. J gave up 7 bases and V 6 bases, and 12 bases lay outside the gene matches. Germline V CDR1 and CDR2: LGHNT, FRNRAP. The CDR3 totals 15 residues. The CDR3 sequence: CASGPPHDRVQPQHF. CDR3 nucleotide sequence: TGTGCTAGTGGGCCCCCCCATGACAGGGTACAGCCCCAGCATTTT.

The chain uses TRBV19 and TRBJ1-5, with unresolved D. V lost 5 bases and J lost 7, with 12 bases in between. CDR1 LNHDA and CDR2 SQIVND come from the germline V gene (reference sequence). CDR3 size: 13 residues. The CDR3: CASSPIFGQPQHF. The CDR3 nucleotides are TGTGCCAGTAGTCCCATCTTCGGGCAGCCCCAGCATTTT.

The gene calls are TRBV7-8 and TRBJ1-1; TRBD1 agrees at 8 bases. Germline V CDR1 and CDR2: SGHVS, FQNEAQ. This CDR3 region has 15 residues. Germline trimming cut 1 base from V and 3 bases from J; bases unmatched to any gene: 4. The CDR3 DNA sequence: TGTGCCAGCAGCTTAGTGCCAGGGGGCGACACTGAAGCTTTCTTT. Translating gives CASSLVPGGDTEAFF.

This rearrangement joins TRBV3-1 (or the pseudogene TRBV3-2) to TRBJ1-1, with TRBD1 identical over 7 bases. The V gene end was trimmed by 6 bases and the J gene end by 3 bases; junction bases not matched to a gene: 7. Germline lookup yields CDR1 LGHDT and CDR2 YNNKEL (reference sequence). The CDR3 loop spans 14 amino acids. CDR3 in amino acids: CASSGRGFYTEAFF. The CDR3 DNA reads TGTGCCAGCAGTGGCAGGGGGTTTTACACTGAAGCTTTCTTT.

The rearrangement links TRBV2 to TRBJ1-2; weak D call: TRBD1 (6 bases). The CDR3 totals 13 residues. Germline lookup yields CDR1 SNHLY and CDR2 FYNNEI. The V end lost 6 bases, the J end lost 2 bases, and 10 bases lay between the germline ends. CDR3 residues: CASSRDRNYGYTF. CDR3 DNA sequence: TGTGCCAGCAGCCGCGACAGGAACTATGGCTACACCTTC. Full variable domain (rest looked up from reference TRBV2 and TRBJ1-2): EPEVTQTPSHQVTQMGQEVILRCVPISNHLYFYWYRQILGQKVEFLVSFYNNEISEKSEIFDDQFSVERPDGSNFTLKIRSTKLEDSAMYFCASSRDRNYGYTFGSGTRLTVV.

The J gene is TRBJ1-5, the V gene TRBV19; 8 nucleotides agree with TRBD1. Germline loops: CDR1 LNHDA, CDR2 SQIVND (reference sequence). This CDR3 region has 14 residues. The V and J ends lost 5 bases and 4 bases, in that order; junction bases with no gene match: 4. The DNA of the CDR3 is TGTGCCAGTAGTGGGACAGGTGGAAATCAGCCCCAGCATTTT. Protein sequence: CASSGTGGNQPQHF.

The chain uses TRBV7-8 and TRBJ2-3, with no clear D. The CDR3 consists of 13 residues. Germline V gene data show CDR1 as SGHVS and CDR2 as FQNEAQ. V was clipped by 1 base and J by 4 bases, with 6 bases between them. The CDR3 protein is CASSLDLADTQYF. The CDR3 DNA is TGTGCCAGCAGCTTAGACCTAGCAGATACGCAGTATTTT.

The rearrangement joins TRBV7-3 to TRBJ2-1; 9 bases align to TRBD1. V trimming: 4 bases; J trimming: 7 bases; junction bases outside the gene matches: 8. Germline V gene lookup returns CDR1 SGHTA and CDR2 FQGTGA. CDR3 size: 15 residues. CDR3 amino acids: CASSSNRGRTNEQFF. CDR3 DNA: TGTGCCAGCAGCTCCAACAGGGGGCGCACGAATGAGCAGTTCTTC.

The genes are TRBV7-3 and TRBJ2-1; TRBD1 matches 7 bases. Germline CDR1 SGHTA, CDR2 FQGTGA. The trim removed 1 base at V and 3 bases at J, leaving 9 bases unmatched. CDR3 size: 17 residues. CDR3 DNA: TGTGCCAGCAGCTTAATGGGACAGTCCGTAGGCTACAATGAGCAGTTCTTC. This gives the protein CASSLMGQSVGYNEQFF.

The chain links TRBV5-1 to TRBJ2-1; TRBD2 agrees at 9 bases. The CDR3 contains 14 residues. J was trimmed by 7 bases and V by 0 bases; bases with no gene match: 2. Per germline, CDR1 SGHRS and CDR2 YFSETQ. The CDR3 DNA is TGCGCCAGCAGCTTGGATCTAGCGGGGAATGAGCAGTTCTTC. Its protein product is CASSLDLAGNEQFF. The whole variable domain, filled in from reference TRBV5-1 and TRBJ2-1, reads KAGVTQTPRYLIKTRGQQVTLSCSPISGHRSVSWYQQTPGQGLQFLFEYFSETQRNKGNFPGRFSGRQFSNSRSEMNVSTLELGDSALYLCASSLDLAGNEQFFGPGTRLTVL.

The rearrangement links TRBV6-2 or TRBV6-3 to TRBJ1-5; D unresolved. Germline loops: CDR1 MNHEY, CDR2 SVGEGT. The V end lost 2 bases, the J end lost 0 bases, and 5 bases lay between the germline ends. The CDR3 is 14 residues long. CDR3 sequence reads: CASSYRYSNQPQHF. CDR3 nucleotide sequence: TGTGCCAGCAGTTACCGTTATAGCAATCAGCCCCAGCATTTT.

This chain joins TRBV5-4 and TRBJ1-1, with D perhaps TRBD1 (5 bases). CDR3 length: 14 amino acids. The germline gives CDR1 SGHNT, CDR2 YYREEE (reference sequence). Trimming stripped 5 bases from V and 2 bases from J, with 13 bases between. DNA of the CDR3: TGTGCCAGCAGAGGGGCACAGGTTAACACTGAAGCTTTCTTT. Residues: CASRGAQVNTEAFF.

The CDR3, as DNA: TGTGCCAGCAGCTTAGTTGGGGGCACGTACGAGCAGTACTTC. Translated: CASSLVGGTYEQYF. The rearrangement joins TRBV7-2 to TRBJ2-7; tentatively, D is TRBD1 (6 bases). Trimming removed 1 base at V and 4 bases at J, with 11 bases between. Looked up from germline, CDR1 is SGHTA and CDR2 is FQGNSA. The CDR3 loop spans 14 amino acids.

This sequence joins TRBV29-1 and TRBJ1-2; D is uncertain. Trimming removed 4 bases at V and 2 bases at J, with 5 bases between. CDR1 is SQVTM and CDR2 is ANQGSEA in the germline V gene. CDR3 length: 11 amino acids. For the CDR3, the DNA is TGCAGCGTTGCCCAGAACTATGGCTACACCTTC. It codes for CSVAQNYGYTF.

This chain uses TRBV6-6 with TRBJ1-2, with D unclear. V gave up 0 bases and J gave up 2 bases, with 10 bases separating them. CDR1 is MNHNY, CDR2 SVGAGI, per germline (reference sequence). The CDR3 is 15 residues long. CDR3 protein: CASSYSVDPNYGYTF. CDR3 sequence (DNA): TGTGCCAGCAGTTACTCGGTGGACCCGAACTATGGCTACACCTTC.

V usage is TRBV27 and J usage is TRBJ2-4; D is unclear. Trimming stripped 0 bases from V and 2 bases from J, with 8 bases between. The CDR3 has 15 residues. CDR1 and CDR2 from the germline V gene are MNHEY and SMNVEV (reference sequence). This CDR3 reads CASSLSSLPKNIQYF. DNA for the CDR3: TGTGCCAGCAGTTTATCGAGCCTACCCAAAAACATTCAGTACTTC.

The chain recombines TRBV5-6 with TRBJ1-1; no reliable D call. The CDR3 extends over 12 amino acids. CDR1 SGHDT and CDR2 YYEEEE come from the germline V gene. The V and J ends lost 1 base and 6 bases respectively, with 7 bases between them. CDR3 residues: CASSLRYAEAFF. In nucleotides, the CDR3 is TGTGCCAGCAGCTTGCGGTACGCTGAAGCTTTCTTT.

Comment on this clone: Other DNA sequences of this sample code for an identical CDR3. J is TRBJ1-1 and V is TRBV2; D is perhaps TRBD1 (6 bases). This CDR3 comprises 13 residues. Per germline, CDR1 SNHLY and CDR2 FYNNEI. With 8 bases removed from V and 0 bases from J, the gap between germline ends came to 10 bases. CDR3 in amino acids: CASSGQMNTEAFF. In DNA, the CDR3 is TGTGCCAGCTCGGGACAAATGAACACTGAAGCTTTCTTT. The full variable domain, completed using reference TRBV2 and TRBJ1-1, is EPEVTQTPSHQVTQMGQEVILRCVPISNHLYFYWYRQILGQKVEFLVSFYNNEISEKSEIFDDQFSVERPDGSNFTLKIRSTKLEDSAMYFCASSGQMNTEAFFGQGTRLTVV.

This clone was detected only once. The chain combines TRBV5-1 with TRBJ2-2, with 7 bases aligning to TRBD1. Germline trimming cut 4 bases from V and 1 base from J; bases unmatched to any gene: 7. Germline CDR1 SGHRS, CDR2 YFSETQ. The length of the CDR3 is 16 residues. DNA of the CDR3: TGCGCCAGCAGCAGACGACAGGGAATGAACACCGGGGAGCTGTTTTTT. Translating gives CASSRRQGMNTGELFF.

This clone has only one observation. The V call is TRBV4-2, the J call TRBJ2-1; TRBD2 matches 8 bases. V was pared by 8 bases and J by 8 bases, with 8 bases of the junction left unmatched. The CDR3 totals 13 residues. The germline V gene encodes CDR1 LGHNA and CDR2 YNFKEQ. The CDR3, as DNA: TGTGCCAGCGGGGCGGGAGGTGGCTATGAGCAGTTCTTC. It codes for CASGAGGGYEQFF.